This T cell receptor (beta chain) was sequenced in a study of T cells in localized non-small cell lung cancer. The germline V and J ends were trimmed by 5 bases and 2 bases, with 19 bases remaining between them. This CDR3 is built from 17 residues. The germline V gene has CDR1 LNHDA and CDR2 SQIVND (reference sequence). Repertoires were generated with immunoSEQ multiplex PCR, while TCRdb's copy carries only in-frame clones and drops some. In the table there are tens of thousands of clones, about 80% of which are singletons. The receptor comes from a male donor at least 60 years old with stage II squamous cell lung carcinoma. The genes are TRBV19 and TRBJ1-3; D is perhaps TRBD1 (6 bases). The starting material was peripheral blood, obtained before any cancer treatment. The CDR3 region has the DNA TGTGCCAGTAGTTCACACGCCCGGGGGGGCGCTGGAAACACCATATATTTT. It translates to CASSSHARGGAGNTIYF.